This T cell receptor (beta chain) emerged from a study of T-cell memory formation after mild COVID-19. Study findings and constraints: Clones which contracted sat mainly in CM and EM if CD4+, and in EMRA if CD8+. Specificity for SARS-CoV-2 was not confirmed among the second-wave clones peaking on day 37.

A word on this clonotype: Antigen specificity is unknown.

The authors produced TCR alpha and TCR beta cDNA libraries with sample barcodes and UMIs by 5'RACE using constant-segment primers. Via MiXCR, TCRdb re-called the 5' RACE reads, giving one row per CDR3 protein. The sample consists of about 560,000 distinct CDR3 sequences, approximately 15% of them appearing once. The CDR3 is 15 amino acids. V gave up 5 bases and J gave up 6 bases, with 21 bases separating them. The sequencing sample was made of PBMCs or a T cell subset sorted from them (not recorded which). This clonotype was sampled from an adult woman who had mild COVID-19 (a few samples of this study predate the infection). Cell type and time point are not known. The rearrangement uses TRBV5-3 and TRBJ2-7, with a tentative D call TRBD2 (6 bases). TRBV5-3 is classed as an ORF, of uncertain function. In DNA, the CDR3 is TGTGCCAGAAGACGGCGGGGCATAAAGTTGTCCGAGCAGTACTTC. It encodes CARRRRGIKLSEQYF.